The following is a T cell receptor (beta chain) sequence with its context. Antigen: not known. These data are taken from a study of cytomegalovirus exposure and HLA in healthy donors. Overall study context: Previous work identified roughly 110 million unique TCR beta sequences from approximately 190 million T cells.

The study ran its PCR with 60 Vbeta and 13 Jbeta primers. Per the study methods: Among the unique TCR beta chains that a later analysis counted, 75 million to 85 million in all, about 12 million were shared. TCRdb's copy holds only in-frame clones and misses some; the assay was immunoSEQ multiplex PCR. Clone size and the V and J calls come from that table; the DNA yielded D and trimming. The sample shows about 160,000 clones, roughly 73% of them seen only once. Study-level results: Researchers reported that a few CMV-associated chains were confirmed in vitro as CMV antigen-specific. HLA alleles showed associations with some 17,000 TCR beta sequences in a later analysis, at a 0.05 false discovery rate.

The specimen was PBMCs. The sequence derives from a woman aged 30 to 39 in good health and CMV-seronegative.

The CDR3 coding sequence is TGCGCCAGCAGCTATTCAGGATCAAACACCGGGGAGCTGTTTTTT. Amino acids: CASSYSGSNTGELFF. The rearrangement links TRBV5-1 to TRBJ2-2, with D hard to call. The V end lost 3 bases, the J end lost 2 bases, and 11 bases lay between the germline ends. Germline assignment: CDR1 SGHRS and CDR2 YFSETQ. The CDR3 contains 15 residues.